The 22 T cell receptor beta chains presented below share a single source sample, sequenced in a study of vaccination and CD4 T cells after COVID-19. Cultured CD4+ T cells had their DNA profiled by the Oncomine TCR Beta short-read assay. MiXCR was run by TCRdb on the PCR reads, yielding one entry per CDR3 protein. The sample gives more than 15,000 distinct CDR3 sequences, roughly 31% of which show up once; about 15% is in the top ten. Specified treatment: roughly 10-day PBMC culture with coronavirus spike peptide pools or control peptides (ViraFEST assay). These TCRs are of unknown antigen specificity. The sample comprised cultured CD4+ T cells from blood. The receptor source for this set is a human donor with COVID-19.

This clonotype was observed a few times. V is TRBV6-4 and J is TRBJ1-1; TRBD1 matches 7 bases. After removal of 2 bases from V and 1 base from J, the junction contained 4 bases not matched to a gene. CDR3 length: 15 amino acids. Germline V gene sequence: CDR1 MRHNA, CDR2 SNTAGT. CDR3 sequence (DNA): TGTGCCAGCAGTGACGGTCACAGGGGGAACACTGAAGCTTTCTTT. Translation: CASSDGHRGNTEAFF.

This clonotype has a handful of counts. The chain carries TRBV28 and TRBJ1-1, with D uncertain. The CDR3 has 14 residues. Germline CDR1 MDHEN, CDR2 SYDVKM. Trimming removed 4 bases from V and 0 bases from J, with 9 bases in between. The chain's CDR3 is CASSWAGMNTEAFF. DNA for the CDR3: TGTGCCAGCAGTTGGGCAGGCATGAACACTGAAGCTTTCTTT.

The rearrangement joins TRBV7-2 to TRBJ2-7; D is undetermined. The CDR3 is made up of 11 amino acids. Germline V gene data show CDR1 as SGHTA and CDR2 as FQGNSA. The ends were cut back, 2 bases at V and 7 bases at J, with 6 bases in the middle. CDR3 nucleotides: TGTGCCAGCAGCTTAAGTAATGAGCAGTACTTC. Translation gives CASSLSNEQYF.

The chain is built from TRBV29-1 and TRBJ2-3; TRBD2 aligns across 12 bases. CDR1 is SQVTM and CDR2 is ANQGSEA in the germline V gene. Trimming removed 5 bases from V and 1 base from J; junction bases left unmatched: 4. This CDR3 is built from 15 residues. The CDR3 DNA follows: TGCAGCGTTTCTAGCGGGGGGGCCGGCACAGATACGCAGTATTTT. It specifies CSVSSGGAGTDTQYF.

This clonotype has just a few counts. The V and J genes are TRBV5-1 and TRBJ2-5; 7 nucleotides agree with TRBD2. The trim removed 2 bases at V and 5 bases at J, leaving 6 bases unmatched. CDR3 length: 14 amino acids. Germline-derived CDR1 and CDR2 are SGHRS and YFSETQ. CDR3 loop: CASSLGGGGETQYF. The CDR3 bases are TGCGCCAGCAGCTTAGGTGGGGGAGGGGAGACCCAGTACTTC.

CDR3 sequence (DNA): TGTGCCAGCAGGACTCCCCGGGGAACCGGGGAGCTGTTTTTT. Its protein product is CASRTPRGTGELFF. The chain links TRBV11-2 to TRBJ2-2; D perhaps matches TRBD2 (5 bases). The V gene lost 6 bases and the J gene lost 5 bases, with 13 bases spanning the gap. This CDR3 is built from 14 residues. The germline V gene has CDR1 SGHAT and CDR2 FQNNGV. The whole variable domain, filled in from reference TRBV11-2 and TRBJ2-2, reads EAGVAQSPRYKIIEKRQSVAFWCNPISGHATLYWYQQILGQGPKLLIQFQNNGVVDDSQLPKDRFSAERLKGVDSTLKIQPAKLEDSAVYLCASRTPRGTGELFFGEGSRLTVL.

The chain couples TRBV7-2 to TRBJ2-3; TRBD2 matches at 9 bases. The V gene end was trimmed by 1 base and the J gene end by 4 bases; junction bases not matched to a gene: 9. Per the germline V gene, CDR1 is SGHTA and CDR2 is FQGNSA. This CDR3 spans 17 amino acids. DNA for the CDR3: TGTGCCAGCAGCTTAGTAGCAGGCGGGGGGGCCTCAGATACGCAGTATTTT. Translation: CASSLVAGGGASDTQYF.

CDR3 DNA sequence: TGTGCCAGCAGTCGACAGGTCCCCGGGGGGGAGACCCAGTACTTC. This translates into CASSRQVPGGETQYF. The J gene is TRBJ2-5, the V gene TRBV28; tentatively, D is TRBD2 (7 bases). The germline V and J ends were trimmed by 5 bases and 5 bases, with 18 bases remaining between them. Germline V gene lookup returns CDR1 MDHEN and CDR2 SYDVKM. CDR3 length: 15 residues.

The J gene is TRBJ2-7, the V gene TRBV20-1; 7 nucleotides agree with TRBD2. This CDR3 comprises 15 residues. V lost 0 bases to trimming and J lost 8 bases; unmatched junction nucleotides: 13. CDR1 and CDR2 (germline): DFQATT, SNEGSKA (reference sequence). CDR3 in DNA: TGCAGTGCTAGAGATTTCGGGACCCCCGGGGGGAAGCAGTACTTC. It translates to CSARDFGTPGGKQYF.

The CDR3 coding sequence is TGTGCCAGCAGTTTGGCCGGGAACACTGAAGCTTTCTTT. It codes for CASSLAGNTEAFF. The chain employs TRBV6-2 or TRBV6-3 and TRBJ1-1; D gene uncertain. This CDR3 spans 13 amino acids. The V end was cut by 4 bases, the J end by 1 base, with 7 bases between. Germline CDR1 MNHEY, CDR2 SVGEGT.

The V and J genes are TRBV19 and TRBJ1-2; 7 nucleotides match TRBD1. J lost 3 bases, V lost 9 bases, and 13 bases had no gene match. Germline V gives CDR1 LNHDA, CDR2 SQIVND (reference sequence). The CDR3 is made up of 15 amino acids. The CDR3 sequence: CASTMRDSEYYGYTF. In DNA, the CDR3 is TGTGCCAGCACGATGCGGGACAGCGAATACTATGGCTACACCTTC.

Here the CDR3 DNA reads TGTGCCAGTACCAGGACAGACCTCAATTCGGGTGAGCAGTTCTTC. It is translated as CASTRTDLNSGEQFF. V is TRBV19 and J is TRBJ2-1; possibly TRBD1 for D (6 bases). The CDR3 is 15 amino acids. V lost 7 bases and J 9 bases, leaving 22 bases between the germline ends. The V gene's germline CDR1 is LNHDA and CDR2 SQIVND (reference sequence).

The chain links TRBV11-3 to TRBJ1-1; the D gene is possibly TRBD1 (6 bases). CDR1 is SGHNT, CDR2 YENEEA, per germline. CDR3 size: 18 residues. V lost 5 bases and J 4 bases, leaving 26 bases between the germline ends. CDR3 in DNA: TGTGCCAGCAGCCCTTCTGGGCAGGGTGCCTGGGGGCTCACTGAAGCTTTCTTT. Translated, it gives CASSPSGQGAWGLTEAFF. Full variable domain (rest looked up from reference TRBV11-3 and TRBJ1-1): EAGVVQSPRYKIIEKKQPVAFWCNPISGHNTLYWYLQNLGQGPELLIRYENEEAVDDSQLPKDRFSAERLKGVDSTLKIQPAELGDSAVYLCASSPSGQGAWGLTEAFFGQGTRLTVV.

V and J are TRBV12-3 or TRBV12-4 and TRBJ2-2, with TRBD1 matching over 7 bases. This CDR3 comprises 16 residues. V lost 5 bases and J lost 5; bases outside the gene matches: 11. CDR3 in DNA: TGTGCCAGCAGTGATCCCGGGACAGTGGGAACCGGGGAGCTGTTTTTT. Its protein product is CASSDPGTVGTGELFF.

This clonotype came up a few times. This chain joins TRBV12-3 or TRBV12-4 and TRBJ2-1, with D possibly TRBD1 on 5 matching bases. V lost 3 bases, J lost 9 bases, and 6 bases lay in between. The CDR3 is 11 residues long. As DNA, the CDR3 is TGTGCCAGCAGTTTTAGGGGTGAGCAGTTCTTC. This translates into CASSFRGEQFF.

The chain recombines TRBV6-1 with TRBJ1-4; no firm D call. Trimming removed 7 bases at V and 9 bases at J, with 15 bases between. Per germline, CDR1 MNHNS and CDR2 SASEGT. The CDR3 spans 13 residues. As DNA, the CDR3 is TGTGCCAGCACGGTGGACTTTTCTAAAAAACTGTTTTTT. Translating it yields CASTVDFSKKLFF.

The gene calls are TRBV29-1 and TRBJ1-5; D might be TRBD1 (6 bases). Trimming left V 6 bases short and J 5 bases short, with 14 bases between. Germline CDR1 reads SQVTM; CDR2 reads ANQGSEA. This CDR3 region has 13 residues. The CDR3 sequence: CSVGPAGDQPQHF. For the CDR3, the DNA is TGCAGCGTCGGTCCCGCAGGGGATCAGCCCCAGCATTTT.

In its sample, this clonotype was seen a few times. The chain employs TRBV5-6 and TRBJ1-6; D may be TRBD1 (6 bases). In germline, CDR1 is SGHDT, CDR2 YYEEEE. The CDR3 is 17 residues long. V was shortened by 4 bases and J by 3 bases, with 17 bases between the two germline ends. The CDR3 coding sequence is TGTGCCAGCAGCGTGCACCAAGGGGGTGTCTATAATTCACCCCTCCACTTT. Protein sequence: CASSVHQGGVYNSPLHF. Combining the CDR3 with reference TRBV5-6 and TRBJ1-6 gives the whole variable domain DAGVTQSPTHLIKTRGQQVTLRCSPKSGHDTVSWYQQALGQGPQFIFQYYEEEERQRGNFPDRFSGHQFPNYSSELNVNALLLGDSALYLCASSVHQGGVYNSPLHFGNGTRLTVT.

The V gene is TRBV19, the J gene TRBJ1-2; weak D call: TRBD1 (6 bases). The CDR3 contains 15 residues. CDR1 is LNHDA and CDR2 is SQIVND in the germline V gene (reference sequence). The germline V and J ends were trimmed by 0 bases and 2 bases, with 10 bases remaining between them. DNA of the CDR3: TGTGCCAGTAGTATAGATGACAGGACCAACTATGGCTACACCTTC. This encodes CASSIDDRTNYGYTF.

This clonotype was counted only a few times. CDR3 DNA sequence: TGCAGTGCTAGAGAAGGGACAGGGCCCTATGGCTACACCTTC. Translating it yields CSAREGTGPYGYTF. V gene TRBV20-1 combines with J gene TRBJ1-2; TRBD1 aligns across 9 bases. This CDR3 is built from 14 residues. V dropped 0 bases and J dropped 4; count of bases not matched to a gene: 3. CDR1 and CDR2 (germline): DFQATT, SNEGSKA (reference sequence).

The chain carries TRBV20-1 and TRBJ2-1, with 9 positions matching TRBD2. V was pared by 0 bases and J by 7 bases, with 13 bases of the junction left unmatched. CDR1 is DFQATT and CDR2 is SNEGSKA in the germline V gene (reference sequence). The CDR3 is made up of 17 amino acids. The CDR3 protein is CSARDWSRGGAGNEQFF. The DNA of the CDR3 is TGCAGTGCTAGAGATTGGTCGCGCGGGGGGGCGGGGAATGAGCAGTTCTTC.

The chain recombines TRBV28 with TRBJ2-7; D not certain. This CDR3 has 13 amino acids. Germline V CDR1 and CDR2: MDHEN, SYDVKM. V lost 3 bases and J lost 0, with 6 bases in between. Here the CDR3 DNA reads TGTGCCAGCAGTTTTGGGTTCTCCTACGAGCAGTACTTC. The encoded protein is CASSFGFSYEQYF.